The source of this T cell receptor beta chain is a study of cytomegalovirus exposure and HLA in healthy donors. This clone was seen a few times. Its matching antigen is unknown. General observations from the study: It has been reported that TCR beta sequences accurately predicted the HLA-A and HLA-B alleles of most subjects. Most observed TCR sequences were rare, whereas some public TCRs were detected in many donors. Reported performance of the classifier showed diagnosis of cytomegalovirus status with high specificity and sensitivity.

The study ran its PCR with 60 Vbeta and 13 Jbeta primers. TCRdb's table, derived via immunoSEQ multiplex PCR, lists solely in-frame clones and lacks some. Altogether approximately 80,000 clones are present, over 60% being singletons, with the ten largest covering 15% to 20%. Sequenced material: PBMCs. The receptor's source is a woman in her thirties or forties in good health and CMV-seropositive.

CDR3 sequence reads: CASSPLIAGDYNEQFF. As DNA, the CDR3 is TGTGCCAGCAGCCCCCTAATAGCGGGAGATTACAATGAGCAGTTCTTC. The V and J genes are TRBV7-9 and TRBJ2-1; 9 bases agree with TRBD2. The V segment lost 5 bases and the J segment 4 bases; nucleotides outside the gene matches: 9. The V gene's germline CDR1 is SEHNR and CDR2 FQNEAQ (reference sequence). The CDR3 consists of 16 residues.